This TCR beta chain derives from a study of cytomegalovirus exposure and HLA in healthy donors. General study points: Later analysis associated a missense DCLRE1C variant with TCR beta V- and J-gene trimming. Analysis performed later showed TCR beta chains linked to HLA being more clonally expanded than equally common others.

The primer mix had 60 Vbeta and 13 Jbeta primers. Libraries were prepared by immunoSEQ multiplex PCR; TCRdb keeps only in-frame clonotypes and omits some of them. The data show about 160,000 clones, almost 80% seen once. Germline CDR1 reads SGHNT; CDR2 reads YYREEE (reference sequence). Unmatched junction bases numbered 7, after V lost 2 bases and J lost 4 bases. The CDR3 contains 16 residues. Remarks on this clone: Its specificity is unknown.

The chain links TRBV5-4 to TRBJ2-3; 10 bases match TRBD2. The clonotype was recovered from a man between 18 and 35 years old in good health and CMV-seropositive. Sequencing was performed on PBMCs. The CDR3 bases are TGTGCCAGCAGCTTAAGAGCGGGAGGGCCGGCAGATACGCAGTATTTT. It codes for CASSLRAGGPADTQYF. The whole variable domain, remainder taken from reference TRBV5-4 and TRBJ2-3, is ETGVTQSPTHLIKTRGQQVTLRCSSQSGHNTVSWYQQALGQGPQFIFQYYREEENGRGNFPPRFSGLQFPNYSSELNVNALELDDSALYLCASSLRAGGPADTQYFGPGTRLTVL.